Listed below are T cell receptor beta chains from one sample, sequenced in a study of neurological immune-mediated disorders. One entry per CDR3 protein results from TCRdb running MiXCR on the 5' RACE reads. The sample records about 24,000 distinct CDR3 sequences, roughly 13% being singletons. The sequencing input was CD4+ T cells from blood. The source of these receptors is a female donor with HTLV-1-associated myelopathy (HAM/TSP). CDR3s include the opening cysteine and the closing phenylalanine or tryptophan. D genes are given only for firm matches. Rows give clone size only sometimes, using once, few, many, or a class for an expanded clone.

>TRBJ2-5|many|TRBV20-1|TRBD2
CSALALQETQYF
TGCAGTGCACTAGCGTTACAAGAGACCCAGTACTTC
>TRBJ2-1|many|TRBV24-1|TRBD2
CATSDPTSGGADEQFF
TGTGCCACCAGTGACCCGACTAGCGGGGGGGCCGATGAGCAGTTCTTC
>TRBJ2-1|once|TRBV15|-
CATSSFGEKFF
TGTGCCACCAGCTCCTTCGGTGAGAAATTCTTC
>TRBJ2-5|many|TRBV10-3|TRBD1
CAISESGTAETQYF
TGTGCCATCAGTGAGTCGGGGACAGCAGAGACCCAGTACTTC
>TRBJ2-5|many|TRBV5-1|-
CASSLLSPQGETQYF
TGCGCCAGCAGCTTGCTTAGCCCACAGGGAGAGACCCAGTACTTC
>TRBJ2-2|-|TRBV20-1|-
CSARPTGELFF
TGCAGTGCTAGACCGACCGGGGAGCTGTTTTTT
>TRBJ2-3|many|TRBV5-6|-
CASSIRASTDTQYF
TGTGCCAGCAGCATCAGAGCTAGCACAGATACGCAGTATTTT
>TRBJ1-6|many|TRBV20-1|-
CSARGQNNSPLHF
TGCAGTGCTAGGGGTCAGAATAATTCACCCCTCCACTTT
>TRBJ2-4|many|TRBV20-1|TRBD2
CSARVGGLAPPGVAKNIQYF
TGCAGTGCTAGGGTGGGGGGACTAGCCCCCCCTGGGGTAGCCAAAAACATTCAGTACTTC
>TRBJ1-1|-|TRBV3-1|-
CASSPDMNTEVFF
TGTGCCAGCAGCCCCGATATGAACACTGAAGTTTTCTTT
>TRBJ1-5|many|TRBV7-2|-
CASSLFTESNQPQHF
TGTGCCAGCAGCTTATTTACAGAGAGCAATCAGCCCCAGCATTTT
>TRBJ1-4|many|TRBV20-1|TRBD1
CSASDSGGNEKLFF
TGCAGTGCTAGTGACTCAGGGGGGAACGAAAAACTGTTTTTT
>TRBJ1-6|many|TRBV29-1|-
CSVGDQNSPLHF
TGCAGCGTTGGGGATCAGAATTCACCCCTCCACTTT
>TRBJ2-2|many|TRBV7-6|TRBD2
CASSSPSGGNTGELFF
TGTGCCAGCAGCTCACCTAGCGGGGGGAACACCGGGGAGCTGTTTTTT
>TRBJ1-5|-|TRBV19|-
CASSPRENQPQHF
TGTGCCAGTAGTCCTAGGGAAAATCAGCCCCAGCATTTT
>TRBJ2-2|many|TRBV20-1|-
CSARRLQGFGELFF
TGCAGTGCTAGGCGACTCCAAGGCTTCGGGGAGCTGTTTTTT
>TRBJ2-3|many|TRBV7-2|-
CASGLSSTDTQYF
TGTGCCAGCGGATTGAGTAGCACAGATACGCAGTATTTT
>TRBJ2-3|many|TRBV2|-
CASRIDRQDTQYF
TGTGCCAGCAGGATTGACAGGCAAGATACGCAGTATTTT
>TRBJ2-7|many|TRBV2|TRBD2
CASKAGRGLYEQYF
TGTGCCAGCAAGGCCGGGAGGGGACTCTACGAGCAGTACTTC
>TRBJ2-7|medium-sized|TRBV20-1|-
CSAGGNYEQYF
TGCAGTGCTGGCGGCAACTACGAGCAGTACTTC
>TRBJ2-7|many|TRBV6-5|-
CASSFGYPKTYEQYF
TGTGCCAGCAGTTTCGGTTACCCCAAGACCTACGAGCAGTACTTC
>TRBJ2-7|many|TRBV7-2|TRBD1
CASSPGQPGNAHEQYF
TGTGCCAGCAGCCCGGGACAGCCGGGCAATGCTCACGAGCAGTACTTC
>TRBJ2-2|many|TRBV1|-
CTSSPELAGAANTGELFF
TGCACCAGCAGCCCGGAGCTAGCGGGGGCCGCGAACACCGGGGAGCTGTTTTTT
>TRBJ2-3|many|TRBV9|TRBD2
CASSSRTREDTQYF
TGTGCCAGCAGCTCTAGGACTAGAGAAGATACGCAGTATTTT
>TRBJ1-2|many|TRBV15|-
CATSLTGNYGYTF
TGTGCCACCAGCCTCACAGGGAACTATGGCTACACCTTC
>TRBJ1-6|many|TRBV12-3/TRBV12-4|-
CATWTAKSSYNSPLHF
TGTGCCACCTGGACAGCCAAGAGCTCCTATAATTCACCCCTCCACTTT
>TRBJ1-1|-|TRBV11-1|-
CASSLERNEALF
TGTGCCAGCAGCTTAGAACGGAATGAAGCTTTATTT
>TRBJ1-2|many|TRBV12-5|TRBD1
CASAKPNIDRQGDRKSYGYTF
TGTGCTAGTGCAAAACCGAATATTGACAGACAGGGGGATCGGAAGAGCTATGGCTACACCTTC
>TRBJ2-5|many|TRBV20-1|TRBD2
CSARDASGRPQETQYF
TGCAGTGCTAGAGACGCTAGCGGGAGGCCGCAAGAGACCCAGTACTTC
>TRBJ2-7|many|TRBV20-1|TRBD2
CSARGSGAESEQYF
TGCAGTGCTAGAGGCAGCGGGGCAGAAAGCGAGCAGTACTTC
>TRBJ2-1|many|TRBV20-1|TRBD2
CSARGTSGRAGQFF
TGCAGTGCTAGGGGGACTAGCGGGAGGGCCGGGCAGTTCTTC